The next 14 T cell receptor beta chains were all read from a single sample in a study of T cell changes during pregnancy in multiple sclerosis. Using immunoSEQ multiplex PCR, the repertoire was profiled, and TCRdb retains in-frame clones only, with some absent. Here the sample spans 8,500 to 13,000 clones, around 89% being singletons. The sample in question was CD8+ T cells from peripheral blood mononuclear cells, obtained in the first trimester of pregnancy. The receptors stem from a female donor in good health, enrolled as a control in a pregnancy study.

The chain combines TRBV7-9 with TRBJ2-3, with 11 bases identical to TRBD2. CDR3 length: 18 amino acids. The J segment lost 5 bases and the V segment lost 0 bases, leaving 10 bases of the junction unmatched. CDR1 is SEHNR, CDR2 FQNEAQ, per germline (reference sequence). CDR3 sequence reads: CASSLAEWVAGGKDTQYF. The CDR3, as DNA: TGTGCCAGCAGCTTAGCGGAATGGGTAGCGGGGGGGAAAGATACGCAGTATTTT. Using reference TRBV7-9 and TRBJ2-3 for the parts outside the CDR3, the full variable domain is DTGVSQNPRHKITKRGQNVTFRCDPISEHNRLYWYRQTLGQGPEFLTYFQNEAQLEKSRLLSDRFSAERPKGSFSTLEIQRTEQGDSAMYLCASSLAEWVAGGKDTQYFGPGTRLTVL.

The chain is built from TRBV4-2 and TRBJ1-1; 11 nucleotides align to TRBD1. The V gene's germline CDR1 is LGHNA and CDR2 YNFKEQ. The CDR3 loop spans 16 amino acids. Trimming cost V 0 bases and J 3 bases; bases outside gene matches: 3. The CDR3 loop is CASSQDPGQGDTEAFF. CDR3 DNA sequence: TGTGCCAGCAGCCAAGATCCGGGACAGGGGGACACTGAAGCTTTCTTT.

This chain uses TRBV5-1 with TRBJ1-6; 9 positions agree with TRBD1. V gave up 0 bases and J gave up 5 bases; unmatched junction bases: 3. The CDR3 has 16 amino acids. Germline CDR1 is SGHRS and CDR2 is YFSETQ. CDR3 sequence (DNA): TGCGCCAGCAGCTTGGTGTGGACAGGGGATAATTCACCCCTCCACTTT. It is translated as CASSLVWTGDNSPLHF.

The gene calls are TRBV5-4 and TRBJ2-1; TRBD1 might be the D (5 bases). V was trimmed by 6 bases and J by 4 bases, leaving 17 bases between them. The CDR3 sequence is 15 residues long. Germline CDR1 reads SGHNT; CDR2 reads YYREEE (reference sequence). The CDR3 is CASTLGPQGYNEQFF. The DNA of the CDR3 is TGTGCCAGCACCCTCGGGCCTCAGGGATACAATGAGCAGTTCTTC.

CDR3 region: CASSPWTDDYNSPLHF. CDR3 in DNA: TGTGCCAGCAGCCCTTGGACAGATGACTATAATTCACCCCTCCACTTT. The genes are TRBV5-6 and TRBJ1-6; D possibly corresponds to TRBD1 (6 bases). Germline CDR1 reads SGHDT; CDR2 reads YYEEEE. CDR3 length equals 16 residues. Trimming shortened V by 4 bases and J by 3 bases, and 14 bases separated the two germline ends.

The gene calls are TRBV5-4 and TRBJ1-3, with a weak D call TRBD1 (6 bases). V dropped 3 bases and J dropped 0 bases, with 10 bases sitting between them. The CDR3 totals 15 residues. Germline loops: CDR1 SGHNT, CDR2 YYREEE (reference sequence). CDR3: CASSSTGNSGNTIYF. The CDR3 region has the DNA TGTGCCAGCAGCTCTACAGGGAACTCTGGAAACACCATATATTTT.

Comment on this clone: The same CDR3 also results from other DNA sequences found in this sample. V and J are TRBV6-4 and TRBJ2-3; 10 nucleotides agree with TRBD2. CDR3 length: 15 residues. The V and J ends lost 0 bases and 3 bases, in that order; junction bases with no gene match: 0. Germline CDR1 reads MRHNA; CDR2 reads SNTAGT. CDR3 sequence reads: CASSDSSGGTDTQYF. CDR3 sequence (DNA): TGTGCCAGCAGTGACTCTAGCGGGGGGACAGATACGCAGTATTTT.

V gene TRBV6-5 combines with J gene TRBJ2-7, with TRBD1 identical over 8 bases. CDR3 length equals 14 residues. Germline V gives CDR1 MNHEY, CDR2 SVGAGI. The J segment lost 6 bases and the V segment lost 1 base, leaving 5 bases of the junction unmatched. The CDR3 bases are TGTGCCAGCAGTTACTTACAGGGGGTGGGCGAGCAGTACTTC. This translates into CASSYLQGVGEQYF.

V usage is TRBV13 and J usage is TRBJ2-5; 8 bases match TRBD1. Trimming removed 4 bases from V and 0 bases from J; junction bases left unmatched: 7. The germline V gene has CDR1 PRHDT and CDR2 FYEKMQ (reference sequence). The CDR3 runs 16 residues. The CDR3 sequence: CASSYHMDRDQETQYF. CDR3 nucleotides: TGTGCCAGCAGCTATCACATGGACAGGGACCAAGAGACCCAGTACTTC.

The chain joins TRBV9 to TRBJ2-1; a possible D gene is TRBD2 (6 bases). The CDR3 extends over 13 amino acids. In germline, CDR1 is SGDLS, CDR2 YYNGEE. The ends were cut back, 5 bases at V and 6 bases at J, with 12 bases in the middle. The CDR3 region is CASSGRETNEQFF. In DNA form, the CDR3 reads TGTGCCAGCAGTGGCCGGGAGACCAATGAGCAGTTCTTC.

CDR3 loop: CASSLLGESNYGYTF. CDR3 sequence (DNA): TGTGCCAGCAGTTTATTAGGGGAATCCAACTATGGCTACACCTTC. The V gene is TRBV27, the J gene TRBJ1-2; possible D gene TRBD1, 5 bases. Germline V CDR1 and CDR2: MNHEY, SMNVEV (reference sequence). The CDR3 sequence is 15 residues long. V was pared by 1 base and J by 2 bases, with 11 bases between.

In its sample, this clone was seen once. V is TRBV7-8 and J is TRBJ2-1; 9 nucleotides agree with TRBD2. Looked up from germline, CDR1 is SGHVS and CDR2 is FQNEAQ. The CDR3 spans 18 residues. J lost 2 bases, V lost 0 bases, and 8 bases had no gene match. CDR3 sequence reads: CASSLARGGRDTYNEQFF. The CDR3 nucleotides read TGTGCCAGCAGCTTAGCGCGGGGGGGCAGGGACACCTACAATGAGCAGTTCTTC.

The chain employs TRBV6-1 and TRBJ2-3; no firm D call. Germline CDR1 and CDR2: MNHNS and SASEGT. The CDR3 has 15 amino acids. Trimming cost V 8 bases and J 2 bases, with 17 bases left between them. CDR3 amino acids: CASCLGGDHTDTQYF. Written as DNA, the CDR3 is TGTGCCAGCTGTCTTGGCGGAGACCACACAGATACGCAGTATTTT.

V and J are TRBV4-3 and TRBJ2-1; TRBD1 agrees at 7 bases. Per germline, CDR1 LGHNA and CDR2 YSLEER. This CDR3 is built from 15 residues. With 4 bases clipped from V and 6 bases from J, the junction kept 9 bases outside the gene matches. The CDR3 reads CASSRNPGQSNEQFF. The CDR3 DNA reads TGCGCCAGCAGCCGCAATCCGGGACAGTCCAATGAGCAGTTCTTC.